This T cell receptor (beta chain) was retrieved from a study of T cell responses to AZD1222 COVID-19 vaccine. General study results and limits: The peak T cell response came first, and repertoires were sampled only after it. CD4 TCRs linked to vaccination spanned spike, dominating at 160-218 and 743-854.

Sequencing used immunoSEQ multiplex PCR; TCRdb keeps in-frame clones, though not all of them. The sample lists 85,000 to 130,000 clones, around 86% seen once, with 2.5% to 4% in the top ten. Details on this clone: Its antigen is not identified.

The sequence was collected from an adult who received the MenACWY meningococcal vaccine as a control. The specimen comprised peripheral blood, sampled 28 days after the second dose of the MenACWY control vaccine.

The CDR3 DNA follows: TGTGCCAGCAGCCAGAGGGACAGCTCACCCCTCCACTTT. It is translated as CASSQRDSSPLHF. The chain links TRBV3-1 (or the pseudogene TRBV3-2) to TRBJ1-6; 7 bases agree with TRBD1. CDR3 size: 13 residues. Germline V gene sequence: CDR1 LGHDT, CDR2 YNNKEL (reference sequence). V dropped 3 bases and J dropped 10; count of bases not matched to a gene: 3.